This T cell receptor (beta chain) was sequenced for a study of sequential checkpoint blockade in melanoma. Profiling relied on immunoSEQ multiplex PCR, and the TCRdb table lists in-frame clones only, not all of them. The sample has 10,000 or so clones, less than 80% seen once. This CDR3 has 14 amino acids. Trimming took 0 bases from V and 6 from J, leaving 11 bases between them. Germline CDR1 is MGHRA and CDR2 is YSYEKL. Treatment in this sample: randomized to nivolumab then ipilimumab (arm A) or the reverse (arm B). Source: CD8+ T cells sorted from blood (inferred from file names), taken from a patient given nivolumab and ipilimumab in sequence. The source of this sequence is a human donor with melanoma. The chain combines TRBV4-1 with TRBJ1-1; TRBD1 is a possible D gene (5 bases). Here the CDR3 reads CASSQESGYAEAFF. The CDR3 DNA is TGCGCCAGCAGCCAAGAATCAGGGTACGCTGAAGCTTTCTTT.